What follows are 11 T cell receptor beta chains derived from one specimen sequenced in a study of cytomegalovirus exposure and HLA in healthy donors. PCR used 60 Vbeta primers and 13 Jbeta primers. Libraries were prepared by immunoSEQ multiplex PCR; TCRdb keeps only in-frame clonotypes and omits some of them. The repertoire holds around 170,000 clones, with roughly three quarters as singletons. Material for sequencing was PBMCs. All receptors come from a woman in her 50s in good health and CMV-seropositive.

CDR3 loop: CASSPRISTGAGEQYF. The CDR3 DNA sequence: TGTGCCAGCTCACCTCGTATATCGACAGGGGCTGGCGAGCAGTACTTC. This chain joins TRBV18 and TRBJ2-7, with TRBD1 identical over 8 bases. Germline CDR1 KGHSH, CDR2 LQKENI. This CDR3 is 16 amino acids long. V was clipped by 3 bases and J by 6 bases; unmatched bases: 13.

The V and J genes are TRBV7-9 and TRBJ1-5; D is unclear. The germline gives CDR1 SEHNR, CDR2 FQNEAQ (reference sequence). The CDR3 spans 13 residues. The germline V and J ends were trimmed by 1 base and 5 bases, with 6 bases remaining between them. CDR3 region: CASSLGVYQPQHF. The DNA for the CDR3 is TGTGCCAGCAGCTTAGGAGTGTATCAGCCCCAGCATTTT.

V and J are TRBV7-2 and TRBJ1-1, with D unclear. Germline V gives CDR1 SGHTA, CDR2 FQGNSA. V lost 0 bases and J lost 4, with 6 bases in between. CDR3 length: 13 amino acids. Here the CDR3 reads CASSLAGLTEAFF. The CDR3 DNA reads TGTGCCAGCAGCTTAGCTGGCCTCACTGAAGCTTTCTTT.

This clone was seen a handful of times. The chain joins TRBV29-1 to TRBJ2-1; D is undetermined. The CDR3 covers 13 residues. From germline, CDR1 is SQVTM and CDR2 ANQGSEA. V lost 0 bases to trimming and J lost 8 bases, with 11 bases between them. The CDR3 spells CSVEEGLNYEQFF. The CDR3 DNA sequence: TGCAGCGTTGAAGAGGGCCTGAACTATGAGCAGTTCTTC.

This CDR3 reads CASSLAPYSNQPQHF. CDR3 coding DNA: TGTGCCAGCAGCTTAGCCCCTTATAGCAATCAGCCCCAGCATTTT. The chain links TRBV7-2 to TRBJ1-5; no clear D. This CDR3 comprises 15 residues. CDR1 is SGHTA, CDR2 FQGNSA, per germline. V was trimmed by 0 bases and J by 0 bases, leaving 6 bases between them.

This clone was recorded only once. V is TRBV5-4 and J is TRBJ1-2; possibly TRBD1 for D (5 bases). Trimming cost V 6 bases and J 3 bases, with 15 bases left between them. Germline assignment: CDR1 SGHNT and CDR2 YYREEE (reference sequence). The CDR3 consists of 14 residues. The CDR3, as DNA: TGTGCCAGCACCGGGGGACGGGGTGACTATGGCTACACCTTC. It translates to CASTGGRGDYGYTF.

The rearrangement joins TRBV2 to TRBJ2-3; the D is unclear. V was shortened by 6 bases and J by 8 bases, with 9 bases between the two germline ends. CDR1 and CDR2 from the germline V gene are SNHLY and FYNNEI. CDR3 length equals 11 residues. CDR3 bases: TGTGCCAGCAGGGGTGAGGTTACGCAGTATTTT. Its translation is CASRGEVTQYF.

The chain is built from TRBV6-5 and TRBJ2-2, with D possibly being TRBD1 (5 bases). This CDR3 has 16 amino acids. The V gene lost 4 bases and the J gene lost 7 bases, with 19 bases spanning the gap. Germline loops: CDR1 MNHEY, CDR2 SVGAGI. CDR3 sequence (DNA): TGTGCCAGCAGTTTCGACCGACCACCCCAGGGCGGGGAGCTGTTTTTT. It yields the protein CASSFDRPPQGGELFF.

The rearrangement joins TRBV30 to TRBJ1-5, with a weak D call TRBD1 (5 bases). CDR1 and CDR2 from the germline V gene are GTSNPN and SVGIG (reference sequence). The CDR3 is 15 residues long. Trimming took off 1 base at V and 2 bases at J, with 12 bases between the two ends. The CDR3 sequence: CAWSAGGGGNQPQHF. The CDR3 bases are TGTGCCTGGAGTGCCGGCGGAGGGGGCAATCAGCCCCAGCATTTT.

Only a few counts were recorded for this clone. The rearrangement uses TRBV5-4 and TRBJ2-4; 8 bases line up with TRBD2. V trimming: 3 bases; J trimming: 8 bases; junction bases outside the gene matches: 13. The CDR3 totals 16 residues. Germline assignment: CDR1 SGHNT and CDR2 YYREEE (reference sequence). This CDR3 reads CASSSRGASGLYIQYF. The CDR3 coding sequence is TGTGCCAGCAGCTCGAGAGGGGCTAGCGGGCTGTACATTCAGTACTTC.

The chain couples TRBV30 to TRBJ1-1, with TRBD1 as a possible D gene (5 bases). Germline lookup yields CDR1 GTSNPN and CDR2 SVGIG (reference sequence). This CDR3 is 11 amino acids long. V was trimmed by 6 bases and J by 1 base, leaving 6 bases between them. The CDR3 DNA sequence: TGTGCCTGTACAGGGAACACTGAAGCTTTCTTT. Its translation is CACTGNTEAFF.